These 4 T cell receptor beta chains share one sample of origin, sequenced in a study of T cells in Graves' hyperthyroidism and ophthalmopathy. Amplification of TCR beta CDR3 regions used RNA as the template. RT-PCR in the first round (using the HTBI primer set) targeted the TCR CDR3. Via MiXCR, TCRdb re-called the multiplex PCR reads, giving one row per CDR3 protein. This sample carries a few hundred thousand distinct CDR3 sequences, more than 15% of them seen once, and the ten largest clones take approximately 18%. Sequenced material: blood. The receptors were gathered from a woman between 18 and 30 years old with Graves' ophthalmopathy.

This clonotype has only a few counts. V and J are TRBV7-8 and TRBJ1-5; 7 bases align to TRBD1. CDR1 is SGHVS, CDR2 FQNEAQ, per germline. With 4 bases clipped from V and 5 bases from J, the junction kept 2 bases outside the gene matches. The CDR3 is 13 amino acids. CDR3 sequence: CASSSDRDQPQHF. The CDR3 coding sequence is TGTGCCAGCAGCTCCGACAGGGATCAGCCCCAGCATTTT. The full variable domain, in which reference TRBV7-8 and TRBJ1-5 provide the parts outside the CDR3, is GAGVSQSPRYKVAKRGQDVALRCDPISGHVSLFWYQQALGQGPEFLTYFQNEAQLDKSGLPSDRFFAERPEGSVSTLKIQRTQQEDSAVYLCASSSDRDQPQHFGDGTRLSIL.

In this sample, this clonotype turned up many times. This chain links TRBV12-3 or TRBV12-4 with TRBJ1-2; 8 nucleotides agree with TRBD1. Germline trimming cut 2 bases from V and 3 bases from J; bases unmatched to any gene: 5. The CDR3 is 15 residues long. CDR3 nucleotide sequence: TGTGCCAGCAGTTTAAGTCCAGGGGGCCACTATGGCTACACCTTC. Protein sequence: CASSLSPGGHYGYTF.

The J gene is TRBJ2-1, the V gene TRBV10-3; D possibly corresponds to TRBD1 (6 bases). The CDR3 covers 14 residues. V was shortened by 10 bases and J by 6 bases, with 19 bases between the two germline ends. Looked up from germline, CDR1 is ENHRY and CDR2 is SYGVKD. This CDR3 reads CASILGGSSNEQFF. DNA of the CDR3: TGTGCCAGCATACTAGGGGGATCGTCCAATGAGCAGTTCTTC.

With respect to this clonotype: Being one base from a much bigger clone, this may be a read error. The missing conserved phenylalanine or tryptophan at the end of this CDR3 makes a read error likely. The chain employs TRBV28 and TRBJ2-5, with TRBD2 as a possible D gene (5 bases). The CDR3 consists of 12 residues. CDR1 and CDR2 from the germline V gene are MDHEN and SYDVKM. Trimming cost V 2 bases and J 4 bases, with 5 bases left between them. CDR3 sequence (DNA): TGTGCCAGCAGTTTACGGGGAGAGACCCAGTACTCC. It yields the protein CASSLRGETQYS.